The entry that follows covers one T cell receptor beta chain sequence. The sample belongs to a study of blood T cell repertoires in COVID-19. Study context: The United States, Italy and Spain supplied acute and convalescent COVID-19 samples. The analysed material was cDNA or gDNA that came from T cells, B-cell-depleted T cells, or PBMCs.

V shed 8 bases, J shed 8 bases, and the junction held 5 bases outside the gene matches. This CDR3 region has 12 residues. The germline V gene encodes CDR1 SNHLY and CDR2 FYNNEI. TCRdb's copy holds only in-frame clones and misses some; the assay was immunoSEQ multiplex PCR. This table holds about 400,000 clones, roughly 89% found once. This clonotype was obtained from a woman aged 30 to 39 with acute or convalescent COVID-19. The specimen was peripheral blood. This rearrangement joins TRBV2 to TRBJ1-2, with TRBD1 matching 10 bases. This chain's CDR3 is CASVGTGDGYTF. CDR3 sequence (DNA): TGTGCCAGCGTAGGGACAGGGGACGGCTACACCTTC.